This TCR beta chain is drawn from a study of regulatory T cells in long-lasting Graves disease. Across the study: Over 5 years of antithyroid drugs plus positive TSH receptor antibodies defined persistent Graves' disease.

Findings and caveats of the study: There were preferences for TRBV28, TRBJ1-2 and TRBJ2-5 in persistent disease.

Building the TCR beta libraries relied on iRepertoire HTBI primers, and CDR3 regions underwent Arm-PCR. Methods used by the authors: In the combined samples, roughly 62 TRBV and 15 or so TRBJ segments were identified. TCRdb fed the multiplex PCR reads into MiXCR, producing one record per CDR3 protein. For this entry, the V and J calls and clone size follow TCRdb and not the study's own pipeline. The sample lists approximately 440,000 distinct CDR3 sequences; around 22% were seen once. As for time point: persistent/refractory GD, antithyroid drugs over 5 years with positive TRAb. PBMC-extracted RNA yielded the TCR library. Graves' disease diagnosis followed American Thyroid Association guidelines. The CDR3 has 11 amino acids. CDR1 and CDR2 from the germline V gene are SNHLY and FYNNEI. With 8 bases removed from V and 7 bases from J, the gap between germline ends came to 8 bases. As to this clonotype: Its antigen is not known.

The chain links TRBV2 to TRBJ2-2; perhaps TRBD1 as D (6 bases). This TCR was sampled from a female donor with Graves disease. The specimen was peripheral blood mononuclear cells (PBMCs), collected when the disease was refractory, from a patient treated with antithyroid drugs. The CDR3 loop reads CASQGIGELFF. The CDR3 region has the DNA TGTGCCAGCCAGGGGATCGGGGAGCTGTTTTTT.